These 2 T cell receptor beta chains were all obtained from the same sample, sequenced in a study of shared clonotypes between healthy human individuals. Sequencing was performed with immunoSEQ multiplex PCR; in TCRdb, only in-frame clones are kept and a portion is missing. The sample yields 500,000 to 700,000 clones, 85% to 95% seen once. Naive CD8 populations comprised CD45RO-negative cells positively selected for CCR7, excluding terminally differentiated effector memory CD45RA+ cells. Sequencing used naive CD8+ T cells sorted from blood. The receptor set was obtained from a woman in her thirties in good health.

This chain links TRBV2 with TRBJ2-4; 7 bases are a match to TRBD2. This CDR3 comprises 16 residues. Germline V gene data show CDR1 as SNHLY and CDR2 as FYNNEI. The ends lost 8 bases at V and 2 bases at J; junction bases unmatched: 12. DNA of the CDR3: TGTGCCAGCGGAGAAGGGGAGGGCCGGTCCAAAAACATTCAGTACTTC. It yields the protein CASGEGEGRSKNIQYF.

The rearrangement joins TRBV27 to TRBJ2-5; D could derive from TRBD1 or TRBD2 (7 bases each). Germline lookup yields CDR1 MNHEY and CDR2 SMNVEV (reference sequence). This CDR3 has 16 amino acids. The V gene lost 5 bases and the J gene lost 11 bases, with 27 bases spanning the gap. In DNA form, the CDR3 reads TGTGCCAGCAGTACAAGGACAGGTTCCCTCCTAGCGGAGCAGTACTTC. It yields the protein CASSTRTGSLLAEQYF.